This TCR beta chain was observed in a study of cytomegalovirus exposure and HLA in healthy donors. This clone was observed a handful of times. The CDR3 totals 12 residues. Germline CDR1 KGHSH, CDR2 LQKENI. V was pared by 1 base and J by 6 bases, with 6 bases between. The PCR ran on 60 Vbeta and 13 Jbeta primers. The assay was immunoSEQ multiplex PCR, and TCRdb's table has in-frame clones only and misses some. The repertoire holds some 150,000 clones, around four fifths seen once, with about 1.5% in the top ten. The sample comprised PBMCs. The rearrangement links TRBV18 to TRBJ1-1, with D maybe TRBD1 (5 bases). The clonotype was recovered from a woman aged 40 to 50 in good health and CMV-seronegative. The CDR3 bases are TGTGCCAGCTCACCACGACAGTCTGAAGCTTTCTTT. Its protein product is CASSPRQSEAFF.